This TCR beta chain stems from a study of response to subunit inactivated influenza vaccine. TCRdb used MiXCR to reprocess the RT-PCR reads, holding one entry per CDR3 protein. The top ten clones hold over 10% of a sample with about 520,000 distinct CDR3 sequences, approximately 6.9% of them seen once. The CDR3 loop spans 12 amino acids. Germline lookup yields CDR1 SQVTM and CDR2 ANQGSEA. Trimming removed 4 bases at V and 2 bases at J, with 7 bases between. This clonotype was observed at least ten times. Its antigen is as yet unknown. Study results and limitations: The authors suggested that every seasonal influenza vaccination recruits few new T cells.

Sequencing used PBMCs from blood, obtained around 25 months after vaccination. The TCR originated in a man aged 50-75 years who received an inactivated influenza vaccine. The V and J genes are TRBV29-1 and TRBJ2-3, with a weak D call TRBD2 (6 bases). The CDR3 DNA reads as TGCAGCGTTGTAGCGGCCACAGATACGCAGTATTTT. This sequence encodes CSVVAATDTQYF.